Below are 9 T cell receptor beta chains sequenced from a single sample in a study of identifying expanded T cells in peripheral blood. The protocol was immunoSEQ multiplex PCR, while the TCRdb copy is restricted to in-frame clones and leaves out a portion. The data contain 50,000 to 60,000 clones, over 80% of them singletons. Sequenced sample: blood. These receptors all come from a person aged 18 to 75 in good health.

This chain uses TRBV5-1 with TRBJ1-2, with 8 nucleotides matching TRBD1. V lost 0 bases, J lost 4 bases, and 8 bases stayed unmatched. CDR1 SGHRS and CDR2 YFSETQ come from the germline V gene. This CDR3 spans 16 amino acids. CDR3 loop: CASSLANLGQGYGYTF. The CDR3 coding sequence is TGCGCCAGCAGCTTGGCCAATCTAGGACAGGGCTATGGCTACACCTTC.

The CDR3 protein is CASSLGQGFTSEQYV. Here the CDR3 DNA reads TGCGCCAGCAGCTTGGGGCAGGGGTTCACTTCCGAGCAGTACGTC. This sequence joins TRBV5-1 and TRBJ2-7; perhaps TRBD1 as D (6 bases). The CDR3 has 15 amino acids. The V end lost 0 bases, the J end lost 6 bases, and 16 bases lay between the germline ends. Germline CDR1 reads SGHRS; CDR2 reads YFSETQ.

This chain links TRBV2 with TRBJ2-5; D gene uncertain. Germline-derived CDR1 and CDR2 are SNHLY and FYNNEI. The V end was cut by 7 bases, the J end by 5 bases, with 14 bases between. The CDR3 extends over 13 amino acids. The CDR3 is CASNALGGETQYF. In DNA, the CDR3 is TGTGCCAGCAATGCCTTAGGTGGGGAGACCCAGTACTTC.

J is TRBJ2-1 and V is TRBV5-1; 16 bases map to TRBD2. Unmatched junction bases numbered 9, after V lost 7 bases and J lost 11 bases. Germline-derived CDR1 and CDR2 are SGHRS and YFSETQ. The CDR3 has 15 amino acids. CDR3 sequence reads: CASWGLAGGHSQQFF. The DNA for the CDR3 is TGCGCCAGCTGGGGACTAGCGGGGGGGCATAGCCAGCAGTTCTTC. Full variable domain (missing parts from reference TRBV5-1 and TRBJ2-1): KAGVTQTPRYLIKTRGQQVTLSCSPISGHRSVSWYQQTPGQGLQFLFEYFSETQRNKGNFPGRFSGRQFSNSRSEMNVSTLELGDSALYLCASWGLAGGHSQQFFGPGTRLTVL.

The table lists this clone with a few counts. This sequence joins TRBV7-9 and TRBJ2-5, with TRBD1 as a possible D gene (6 bases). This CDR3 is built from 14 residues. Germline V gene lookup returns CDR1 SEHNR and CDR2 FQNEAQ (reference sequence). The V end lost 5 bases, the J end lost 7 bases, and 17 bases lay between the germline ends. CDR3 sequence reads: CASSAGAVYGTQYF. The DNA of the CDR3 is TGTGCCAGCAGCGCAGGGGCGGTTTACGGGACCCAGTACTTC.

The V call is TRBV19, the J call TRBJ1-5, with unresolved D. Germline lookup yields CDR1 LNHDA and CDR2 SQIVND (reference sequence). CDR3 size: 14 residues. Trimming cost V 2 bases and J 0 bases, with 5 bases left between them. CDR3 DNA sequence: TGTGCCAGTAGTATATCATTTAGCAATCAGCCCCAGCATTTT. Amino acid sequence: CASSISFSNQPQHF.

The rearrangement links TRBV7-8 to TRBJ1-1; D is unresolved. The CDR3 length is 16 residues. Trimming took 2 bases from V and 4 from J, leaving 17 bases between them. Germline V CDR1 and CDR2: SGHVS, FQNEAQ. In DNA form, the CDR3 reads TGTGCCAGCAGCTTAAGCGCGAACTCCCGGGGCACTGAAGCTTTCTTT. It codes for CASSLSANSRGTEAFF.

V and J are TRBV7-9 and TRBJ2-3; 10 bases line up with TRBD2. V was pared by 5 bases and J by 4 bases, with 3 bases of the junction left unmatched. Germline CDR1 is SEHNR and CDR2 is FQNEAQ (reference sequence). The CDR3 length is 14 residues. The CDR3 loop is CASSLSGGSDTQYF. CDR3 bases: TGTGCCAGCAGCCTTAGCGGGGGGTCAGATACGCAGTATTTT. Combining the CDR3 with reference TRBV7-9 and TRBJ2-3 gives the whole variable domain DTGVSQNPRHKITKRGQNVTFRCDPISEHNRLYWYRQTLGQGPEFLTYFQNEAQLEKSRLLSDRFSAERPKGSFSTLEIQRTEQGDSAMYLCASSLSGGSDTQYFGPGTRLTVL.

V gene TRBV2 combines with J gene TRBJ1-3; 7 bases match TRBD1. Germline lookup yields CDR1 SNHLY and CDR2 FYNNEI. The CDR3 is 18 residues long. V trimming: 6 bases; J trimming: 8 bases; junction bases outside the gene matches: 22. CDR3 protein: CASRRQGIGGNAGDTIYF. DNA of the CDR3: TGTGCCAGCAGAAGACAGGGTATAGGGGGCAACGCAGGAGACACCATATATTTT.